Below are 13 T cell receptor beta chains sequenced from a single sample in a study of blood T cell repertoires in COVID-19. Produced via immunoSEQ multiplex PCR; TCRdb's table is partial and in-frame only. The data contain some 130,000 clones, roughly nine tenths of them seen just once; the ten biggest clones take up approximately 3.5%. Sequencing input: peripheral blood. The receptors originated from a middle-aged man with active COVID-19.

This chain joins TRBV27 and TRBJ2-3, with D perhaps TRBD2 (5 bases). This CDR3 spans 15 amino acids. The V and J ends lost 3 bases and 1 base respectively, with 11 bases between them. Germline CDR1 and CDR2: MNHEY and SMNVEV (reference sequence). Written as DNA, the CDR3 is TGTGCCAGCAGTTTCCTCCTTAGCGGCACAGATACGCAGTATTTT. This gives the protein CASSFLLSGTDTQYF.

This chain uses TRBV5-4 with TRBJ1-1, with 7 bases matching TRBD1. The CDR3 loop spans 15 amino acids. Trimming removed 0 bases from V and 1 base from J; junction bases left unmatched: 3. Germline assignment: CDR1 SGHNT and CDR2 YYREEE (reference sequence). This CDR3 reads CASSLDDRANTEAFF. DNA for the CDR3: TGTGCCAGCAGCTTGGATGACAGGGCGAACACTGAAGCTTTCTTT.

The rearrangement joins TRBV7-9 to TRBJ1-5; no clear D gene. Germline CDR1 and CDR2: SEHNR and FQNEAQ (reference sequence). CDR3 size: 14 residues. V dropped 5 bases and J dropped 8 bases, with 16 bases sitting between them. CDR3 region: CASSLLSPSEPQHF. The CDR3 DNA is TGTGCCAGCAGCCTCCTAAGCCCCAGCGAGCCCCAGCATTTT. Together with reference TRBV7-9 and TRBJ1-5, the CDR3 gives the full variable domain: DTGVSQNPRHKITKRGQNVTFRCDPISEHNRLYWYRQTLGQGPEFLTYFQNEAQLEKSRLLSDRFSAERPKGSFSTLEIQRTEQGDSAMYLCASSLLSPSEPQHFGDGTRLSIL.

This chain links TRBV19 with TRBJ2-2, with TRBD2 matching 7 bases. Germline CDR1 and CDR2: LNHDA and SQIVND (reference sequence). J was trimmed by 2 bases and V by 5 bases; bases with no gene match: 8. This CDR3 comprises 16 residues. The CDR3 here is CASSPQRGVNTGELFF. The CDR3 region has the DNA TGTGCCAGTAGTCCCCAGCGGGGAGTTAACACCGGGGAGCTGTTTTTT.

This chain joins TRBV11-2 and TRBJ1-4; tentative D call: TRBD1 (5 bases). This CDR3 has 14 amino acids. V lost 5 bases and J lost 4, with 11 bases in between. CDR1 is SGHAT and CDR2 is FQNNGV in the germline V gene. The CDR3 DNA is TGTGCCAGCAGCGACGGGACTCTTAATGAAAAACTGTTTTTT. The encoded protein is CASSDGTLNEKLFF.

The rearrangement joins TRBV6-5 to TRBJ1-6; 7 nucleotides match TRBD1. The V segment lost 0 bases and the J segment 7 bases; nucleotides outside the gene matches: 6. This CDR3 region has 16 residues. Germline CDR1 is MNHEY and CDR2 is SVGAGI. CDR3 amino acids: CASSYSRQGRNSPLHF. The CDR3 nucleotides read TGTGCCAGCAGTTACTCGAGACAGGGAAGGAATTCACCCCTCCACTTT.

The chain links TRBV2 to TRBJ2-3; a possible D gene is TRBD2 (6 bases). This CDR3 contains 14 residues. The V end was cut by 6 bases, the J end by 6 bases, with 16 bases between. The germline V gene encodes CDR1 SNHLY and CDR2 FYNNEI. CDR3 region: CASRDGTARDTQYF. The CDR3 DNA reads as TGTGCCAGCAGAGACGGGACTGCAAGGGATACGCAGTATTTT.

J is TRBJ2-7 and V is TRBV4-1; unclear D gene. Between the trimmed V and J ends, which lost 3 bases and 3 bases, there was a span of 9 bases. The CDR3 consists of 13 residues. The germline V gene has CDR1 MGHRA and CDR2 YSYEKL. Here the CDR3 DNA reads TGCGCCAGCAGCCATGACGGGTACTACGAGCAGTACTTC. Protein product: CASSHDGYYEQYF.

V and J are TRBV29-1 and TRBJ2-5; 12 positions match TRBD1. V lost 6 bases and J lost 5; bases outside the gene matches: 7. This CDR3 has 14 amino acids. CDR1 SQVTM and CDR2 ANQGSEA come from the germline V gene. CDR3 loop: CSVRDRGLGETQYF. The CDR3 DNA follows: TGCAGCGTCCGGGACAGGGGGCTCGGGGAGACCCAGTACTTC.

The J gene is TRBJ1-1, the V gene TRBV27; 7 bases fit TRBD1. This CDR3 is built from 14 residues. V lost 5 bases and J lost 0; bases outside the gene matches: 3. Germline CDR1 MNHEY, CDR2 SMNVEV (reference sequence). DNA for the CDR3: TGTGCCAGCAGTGGGACAGAGTTGAACACTGAAGCTTTCTTT. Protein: CASSGTELNTEAFF.

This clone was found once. The CDR3 nucleotides are TGTGCCAGCAGCCAAGATACGGTGACAGCGTCGAGCACAGATACGCAGTATTTT. Its translation: CASSQDTVTASSTDTQYF. The chain is built from TRBV4-2 and TRBJ2-3; possible D gene TRBD1, 5 bases. Between the trimmed V and J ends, which lost 0 bases and 0 bases, there was a span of 16 bases. The CDR3 length is 18 residues. Germline CDR1 LGHNA, CDR2 YNFKEQ.

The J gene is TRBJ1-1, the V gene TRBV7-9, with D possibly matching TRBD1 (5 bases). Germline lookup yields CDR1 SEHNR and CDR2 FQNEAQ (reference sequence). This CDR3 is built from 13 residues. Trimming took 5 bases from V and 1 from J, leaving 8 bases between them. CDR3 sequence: CASSIGQNTEAFF. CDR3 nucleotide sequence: TGTGCCAGCAGCATAGGACAGAACACTGAAGCTTTCTTT.

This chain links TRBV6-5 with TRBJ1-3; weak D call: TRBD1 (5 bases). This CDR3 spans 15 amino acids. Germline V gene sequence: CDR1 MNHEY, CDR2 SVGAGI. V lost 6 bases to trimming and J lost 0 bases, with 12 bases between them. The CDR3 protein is CASSLGGSSGNTIYF. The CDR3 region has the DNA TGTGCCAGCAGCTTGGGGGGGAGCTCTGGAAACACCATATATTTT.